The 24 T cell receptor beta chains listed next were all sequenced from one sample in a study of T cells after yellow fever vaccination. TCRdb reprocessed the 5' RACE reads via MiXCR and lists one record per CDR3 protein. This sample yields some 390,000 distinct CDR3 sequences, of which 6% to 8% are seen a single time; approximately 16% belongs to the top ten. Sequenced here: PBMCs, sampled 5 days after the yellow fever booster vaccination. These receptor sequences come from a young man who received the YFV17D yellow fever vaccine.

This clonotype occurred a few times. CDR3 amino acids: CASSLEGVDYNEQFF. Written as DNA, the CDR3 is TGTGCCAGCAGTTTGGAGGGAGTAGATTACAATGAGCAGTTCTTC. This chain uses TRBV27 with TRBJ2-1; tentatively, D is TRBD2 (6 bases). The CDR3 has 15 amino acids. Per germline, CDR1 MNHEY and CDR2 SMNVEV (reference sequence). Trimming took 3 bases from V and 4 from J, leaving 13 bases between them.

This clonotype was recorded a few times. The CDR3 DNA reads as TGTGCCAGCAGCTCCTTGGTTGGCTACACCTTC. It translates to CASSSLVGYTF. This sequence joins TRBV7-2 and TRBJ1-2; D remains ambiguous. The CDR3 consists of 11 residues. V lost 4 bases to trimming and J lost 7 bases, with 7 bases between them. Germline V lookup: CDR1 SGHTA, CDR2 FQGNSA.

This chain uses TRBV29-1 with TRBJ1-2; D remains ambiguous. Germline CDR1 is SQVTM and CDR2 is ANQGSEA. CDR3 length: 10 residues. Trimming took off 6 bases at V and 7 bases at J, with 9 bases between the two ends. CDR3 nucleotide sequence: TGCAGCGTCGGGAATGCTGGCTACACCTTC. This sequence encodes CSVGNAGYTF. Variable domain in full (rest from reference TRBV29-1 and TRBJ1-2): SAVISQKPSRDICQRGTSLTIQCQVDSQVTMMFWYRQQPGQSLTLIATANQGSEATYESGFVIDKFPISRPNLTFSTLTVSNMSPEDSSIYLCSVGNAGYTFGSGTRLTVV.

This clonotype turned up a few times. V is TRBV12-3 or TRBV12-4 and J is TRBJ1-1, with D perhaps TRBD1 (5 bases). This CDR3 is built from 15 residues. Trimming cost V 8 bases and J 5 bases, with 21 bases left between them. CDR3 sequence (DNA): TGTGCCAGCGAGTTTACCCCAGGGTCGAGGACTGAAGCTTTCTTT. This translates into CASEFTPGSRTEAFF.

The chain joins TRBV30 to TRBJ2-2, with TRBD2 as a possible D gene (7 bases). The CDR3 totals 16 residues. V lost 0 bases to trimming and J lost 4 bases, with 15 bases between them. The germline CDR1 and CDR2 sequences are GTSNPN and SVGIG (reference sequence). CDR3: CAWSVAGTTPTGELFF. The CDR3 DNA reads TGTGCCTGGAGTGTAGCGGGGACAACCCCCACCGGGGAGCTGTTTTTT.

The CDR3 sequence: CASPSGRAGYTDTQYF. The CDR3 DNA reads TGTGCCAGCCCTAGCGGGAGGGCAGGGTACACAGATACGCAGTATTTT. The chain uses TRBV4-2 and TRBJ2-3; 12 bases align to TRBD2. Per the germline V gene, CDR1 is LGHNA and CDR2 is YNFKEQ. The V gene end was trimmed by 8 bases and the J gene end by 2 bases; junction bases not matched to a gene: 8. The CDR3 extends over 16 amino acids.

A remark on this clonotype: A junction end diverges from the germline sequence, so it may reflect a read error. The rearrangement links TRBV12-3 or TRBV12-4 to TRBJ2-2; D is perhaps TRBD1 or TRBD2 (5 bases each). The CDR3 has 18 amino acids. The CDR3 region has the DNA TGTACCAGCAGCATTAAAAATAGACAGCGGTGGAACACCGGGGAGCTGTTTTTT. Amino acids: CTSSIKNRQRWNTGELFF.

This clonotype was observed at least ten times. V gene TRBV20-1 combines with J gene TRBJ2-3; weak D call: TRBD2 (7 bases). CDR3 length: 15 residues. Trimming pared 3 bases from V and 2 bases from J, leaving 15 bases between. Germline V gene data show CDR1 as DFQATT and CDR2 as SNEGSKA (reference sequence). The CDR3 spells CSARGASGYTDTQYF. The CDR3 region has the DNA TGCAGTGCTAGGGGGGCTAGCGGATACACAGATACGCAGTATTTT.

This clonotype was observed many times. The chain combines TRBV5-1 with TRBJ2-3; 8 positions match TRBD1. The germline CDR1 and CDR2 sequences are SGHRS and YFSETQ. CDR3 length: 14 residues. Trimming removed 7 bases from V and 0 bases from J; junction bases left unmatched: 4. CDR3 sequence: CASCDRGSTDTQYF. The CDR3 region has the DNA TGCGCCAGCTGCGACAGGGGAAGCACAGATACGCAGTATTTT. The full variable domain, its missing parts supplied by reference TRBV5-1 and TRBJ2-3, is KAGVTQTPRYLIKTRGQQVTLSCSPISGHRSVSWYQQTPGQGLQFLFEYFSETQRNKGNFPGRFSGRQFSNSRSEMNVSTLELGDSALYLCASCDRGSTDTQYFGPGTRLTVL.

This clonotype has ten or more counts. CDR3 in DNA: TGCGCCAGCAGCTTGGGACTAGGAGATTACAATGAGCAGTTCTTC. It is translated as CASSLGLGDYNEQFF. The genes are TRBV5-1 and TRBJ2-1; TRBD2 is a possible D gene (6 bases). V lost 0 bases and J 4 bases, leaving 11 bases between the germline ends. Germline-derived CDR1 and CDR2 are SGHRS and YFSETQ. The length of the CDR3 is 15 residues. Combining the CDR3 with reference TRBV5-1 and TRBJ2-1 gives the whole variable domain KAGVTQTPRYLIKTRGQQVTLSCSPISGHRSVSWYQQTPGQGLQFLFEYFSETQRNKGNFPGRFSGRQFSNSRSEMNVSTLELGDSALYLCASSLGLGDYNEQFFGPGTRLTVL.

The table lists this clonotype with a few counts. J is TRBJ2-3 and V is TRBV4-2; D ambiguous. Germline CDR1 and CDR2: LGHNA and YNFKEQ. V lost 4 bases to trimming and J lost 1 base, with 9 bases between them. The CDR3 spans 14 residues. The CDR3 sequence is CASSLLVGTDTQYF. In DNA form, the CDR3 reads TGTGCCAGCAGCCTCCTCGTGGGCACAGATACGCAGTATTTT.

This clonotype showed up many times. Here the CDR3 DNA reads TGCGCCAGCAGCCGTCCGGGAGGGTGGGAGGACACAGATACGCAGTATTTT. This translates into CASSRPGGWEDTDTQYF. The chain links TRBV5-1 to TRBJ2-3; TRBD2 matches 8 bases. In germline, CDR1 is SGHRS, CDR2 YFSETQ. This CDR3 spans 17 amino acids. The trim removed 4 bases at V and 2 bases at J, leaving 12 bases unmatched.

This clonotype was counted ten times or more. The chain uses TRBV6-5 and TRBJ2-3, with 8 bases identical to TRBD1. Germline V gives CDR1 MNHEY, CDR2 SVGAGI. This CDR3 is 15 amino acids long. Germline trimming cut 0 bases from V and 7 bases from J; bases unmatched to any gene: 6. In nucleotides, the CDR3 is TGTGCCAGCAGTTACTCAGGGACAGGCAGGAATACGCAGTATTTT. It specifies CASSYSGTGRNTQYF.

The genes are TRBV19 and TRBJ2-5; a weak D match, TRBD1 (6 bases). The germline CDR1 and CDR2 sequences are LNHDA and SQIVND (reference sequence). The V gene lost 9 bases and the J gene lost 4 bases, with 15 bases spanning the gap. The CDR3 is 13 amino acids. The CDR3 nucleotides read TGTGCCAGCCACAGCAGGGGATCAGAGACCCAGTACTTC. Its translation: CASHSRGSETQYF.

This rearrangement joins TRBV7-8 to TRBJ2-5; TRBD1 aligns across 11 bases. V was pared by 5 bases and J by 5 bases, with 13 bases of the junction left unmatched. CDR1 and CDR2 from the germline V gene are SGHVS and FQNEAQ. The CDR3 loop spans 17 amino acids. This CDR3 is CASSIRTWTGGLETQYF. As DNA, the CDR3 is TGTGCCAGCAGCATACGGACATGGACAGGGGGCTTGGAGACCCAGTACTTC.

At least ten counts were recorded for this clonotype. This chain connects TRBV12-3 or TRBV12-4 to TRBJ2-1; 9 bases map to TRBD2. This CDR3 comprises 14 residues. The V segment lost 6 bases and the J segment 4 bases; nucleotides outside the gene matches: 4. CDR3 sequence reads: CASSKTSGYNEQFF. The CDR3 region has the DNA TGTGCCAGCAGCAAGACTAGCGGTTACAATGAGCAGTTCTTC.

This chain uses TRBV29-1 with TRBJ2-2, with D possibly TRBD2 on 5 matching bases. This CDR3 has 13 amino acids. The V end was cut by 3 bases, the J end by 1 base, with 6 bases between. CDR1 is SQVTM, CDR2 ANQGSEA, per germline. The CDR3 region has the DNA TGCAGCGTTGAGCGGGTGAACACCGGGGAGCTGTTTTTT. This gives the protein CSVERVNTGELFF.

This clonotype was seen a handful of times. The chain has TRBV7-2 and TRBJ2-7; D possibly uses TRBD1 or TRBD2 (5 bases each). This CDR3 has 14 amino acids. Trimming cost V 6 bases and J 2 bases, with 14 bases left between them. Germline lookup yields CDR1 SGHTA and CDR2 FQGNSA. CDR3 protein: CASRPPGPPYEQYF. The CDR3 DNA reads TGTGCCAGCAGGCCCCCGGGACCACCCTACGAGCAGTACTTC.

The chain combines TRBV5-1 with TRBJ1-1, with a possible D match to TRBD1 (6 bases). Germline CDR1 reads SGHRS; CDR2 reads YFSETQ. Between the trimmed V and J ends, which lost 0 bases and 0 bases, there was a span of 24 bases. The CDR3 is 20 residues long. DNA for the CDR3: TGCGCCAGCAGCTTGGCCGGTCCGGGGGCGCGTGTTGGGATGAACACTGAAGCTTTCTTT. This encodes CASSLAGPGARVGMNTEAFF.

The chain is built from TRBV15 and TRBJ2-3; D is unresolved. The CDR3 totals 13 residues. Germline V CDR1 and CDR2: LNHNV, YYDKDF (reference sequence). Trimming took off 3 bases at V and 2 bases at J, with 6 bases between the two ends. The CDR3 loop is CATSSENTDTQYF. Written as DNA, the CDR3 is TGTGCCACCAGCAGTGAGAACACAGATACGCAGTATTTT.

This clonotype was seen repeatedly, ten times or more. This chain joins TRBV12-3 or TRBV12-4 and TRBJ1-1; D is possibly TRBD1 (5 bases). CDR3 length: 14 residues. The V gene lost 8 bases and the J gene lost 1 base, with 14 bases spanning the gap. The CDR3 here is CASRGGAPNTEAFF. Written as DNA, the CDR3 is TGTGCCAGCCGCGGAGGGGCTCCGAACACTGAAGCTTTCTTT.

With regard to this clonotype: In this CDR3 the conserved last residue, phenylalanine or tryptophan, is missing, so a read error is likely. This chain joins TRBV20-1 and TRBJ2-7; a possible D gene is TRBD1 (6 bases). V shed 5 bases and J shed 1 base, with 15 bases lying between them. The CDR3 has 14 residues. CDR1 and CDR2 from the germline V gene are DFQATT and SNEGSKA (reference sequence). The CDR3 bases are TGCAGTGCTCCCCTCTTGGGGGCTTCCTACGAGCAGTACTAC. The encoded protein is CSAPLLGASYEQYY.

This clonotype was counted between two and nine times. The J gene is TRBJ2-1, the V gene TRBV5-1; 7 positions match TRBD2. This CDR3 is built from 15 residues. V trimming: 3 bases; J trimming: 7 bases; junction bases outside the gene matches: 10. Germline-derived CDR1 and CDR2 are SGHRS and YFSETQ. The CDR3 nucleotides read TGCGCCAGCAGCTCGGGTTTGCGGGAGCTGAATGAGCAGTTCTTC. This gives the protein CASSSGLRELNEQFF.

This clonotype turned up a few times. The chain employs TRBV12-3 or TRBV12-4 and TRBJ2-1, with D unclear. V was trimmed by 0 bases and J by 7 bases, leaving 7 bases between them. The CDR3 spans 13 residues. Here the CDR3 reads CASSLAPVNEQFF. The CDR3 DNA is TGTGCCAGCAGTTTAGCGCCAGTGAATGAGCAGTTCTTC.